This TCR beta chain was retrieved from a study of cytomegalovirus exposure and HLA in healthy donors. Study-level background: A prior analysis found 95 million to 140 million unique TCR beta sequences from 150 million to 200 million T cells. Study results and caveats: A link between a missense DCLRE1C variant and TCR beta V- and J-gene trimming emerged from a later analysis. Accurate predictions that matched the HLA-A and HLA-B alleles of most subjects were reportedly made from TCR beta sequences. Reported results showed that the classifier diagnosed cytomegalovirus status with high specificity and sensitivity.

This CDR3 spans 17 amino acids. Trimming removed 3 bases at V and 0 bases at J, with 20 bases between. CDR1 is SQVTM and CDR2 is ANQGSEA in the germline V gene. PCR used 60 Vbeta primers and 13 Jbeta primers. Here immunoSEQ multiplex PCR was the method, and the copy in TCRdb shows in-frame clones only, minus some. There are 200,000 to 250,000 clones in the sample; roughly 84% occur only once, and 1% to 1.5% lies in the top ten. About this clone itself: Its matching antigen is unknown.

This rearrangement joins TRBV29-1 to TRBJ1-2; tentative D call: TRBD1 (6 bases). The specimen was PBMCs. The sequence was obtained from a human donor in good health. CDR3 protein: CSVDATDRFQANYGYTF. The DNA for the CDR3 is TGCAGCGTTGATGCGACGGACAGATTTCAAGCTAACTATGGCTACACCTTC.